This T cell receptor beta chain was observed in a study of blood T cell repertoires in COVID-19. Germline CDR1 is SGHKS and CDR2 is YYEKEE (reference sequence). This CDR3 comprises 13 residues. V shed 5 bases, J shed 6 bases, and the junction held 5 bases outside the gene matches. The method was immunoSEQ multiplex PCR; TCRdb's version includes in-frame clones alone and lacks a portion of them. The sample includes about 270,000 clones, approximately 87% of them seen just once. Sequencing was performed on peripheral blood. The source is a woman aged 25 to 39 with COVID-19, enrolled during active disease. The rearrangement links TRBV5-5 to TRBJ1-5, with TRBD1 matching 7 bases. CDR3 amino acids: CASSFDRVQPQHF. CDR3 DNA sequence: TGTGCCAGCAGTTTTGACAGGGTTCAGCCCCAGCATTTT.